This T cell receptor beta chain was identified in a study of early T cells in non-severe SARS-CoV-2 infection (dated by TCRdb to the early 2020s). For context, the study as a whole: Because TCR sequencing was done on bulk RNA from unsorted whole blood, the alpha and beta chains could not be paired. Here is what the overall study found, with its caveats: VDJdb matching was skewed toward anti-spike CD8 responses, so virus-specific expansions were likely underestimated and private and CD4 specificities were missed.

The study was a case-control design nested within a healthcare worker cohort in London, UK, with weekly nasopharyngeal swab PCR tests and blood sampling. Healthcare workers were recruited between 23 and 31 March 2020, during the week of the UK lockdown, and were followed weekly for up to roughly 15 weeks. To prepare the library, 5' RACE was applied. Sequenced on a NextSeq 500. In the TCR library protocol, unique molecular identifiers were attached to individual cDNA molecules to correct for PCR bias and sequencing error. TCR alpha and beta chains were both sequenced, and the abundances of alpha and beta sequences in each sample were closely correlated with each other. The paper's processing steps were these. Decombinator V4 was used to perform V gene, J gene and CDR3 annotation of TCR sequences. TCRs were defined as expanded if a significant change between any two time points was detected under a Poisson model with p below 0.0001. TCR abundances were normalised to the total number of TCRs sequenced in each sample and reported as counts per million. MAIT TCRs were defined by TRAV1-2 paired with TRAJ12, TRAJ20 or TRAJ33, and iNKT TCRs by TRAV10 paired with TRAJ18. A search of VDJdb, accessed on 1 November 2021, was run for TCRs annotated to CMV, EBV and SARS-CoV-2, with TCRs annotated for multiple antigens excluded. TCRdb cleaned the public reads at Q25 with fastp, built clones with MiXCR and kept in-frame beta chains. CDR3 protein sequences are deduplicated, and each keeps its most common genes and DNA. In this record, the V and J calls reflect TCRdb's handling and not the investigators' own analysis. The sample has roughly 120,000 distinct CDR3 sequences on record, around 12% of them singletons. Less than 4.5% of the sample rests with the top ten.

Based on the germline V gene, the CDR1 and CDR2 sequences are MDHEN and SYDVKM. The V end loses 4 bases and the J end loses 7 bases, and a stretch of 19 bases separates them. Including cysteine and phenylalanine, the CDR3 has 16 amino acids. Here the CDR3 DNA is all that survives: 48 bases in frame from base 1. Concerning this clonotype itself: Its target antigen remains unknown. Per-base qualities were not stored, and no clone one base away is much larger.

The TCR comes from an adult who was a healthcare worker with PCR-confirmed SARS-CoV-2 infection or an uninfected control (not recorded which). Sample: whole blood, taken at baseline. The chain employs TRBV28 and TRBJ1-4, with the D gene not clear enough to name. The CDR3: CASSSRMGTASEKLFF. The base sequence is TGTGCCAGCAGTTCCCGGATGGGTACAGCAAGTGAAAAACTGTTTTTT.